These 8 T cell receptor beta chains were all obtained from the same sample, sequenced in a study of cytomegalovirus exposure and HLA in healthy donors (dated by TCRdb to 2017 to 2019). Library prep was done by the immunoSEQ multiplex PCR assay. The multiplex PCR relied on a mix of 60 forward primers for TCR Vbeta segments and 13 reverse primers for TCR Jbeta segments. TCRdb provides this immuneACCESS table in a form limited to in-frame rearrangements. Some clones are lacking; in checked studies, under half of them reflect an unresolved V gene, and why the rest are absent is not known. Counted in this sample were fewer than 50,000 clones; roughly 67% of them appeared once. The top ten hold less than 20% of the sample. Sequenced material: PBMCs. The receptors were sampled from a man between 50 and 59 years old in good health and CMV-seropositive.

The count of this clone is one. The chain employs TRBV7-2 and TRBJ1-2; D perhaps matches TRBD1 (5 bases). The CDR3 covers 13 residues. Trimming removed 1 base at V and 5 bases at J, with 8 bases between. The germline CDR1 and CDR2 sequences are SGHTA and FQGNSA. The DNA of the CDR3 is TGTGCCAGCAGCTTAGAGGCAGGGTATGGCTACACCTTC. It encodes CASSLEAGYGYTF. Full variable domain (missing parts from reference TRBV7-2 and TRBJ1-2): GAGVSQSPSNKVTEKGKDVELRCDPISGHTALYWYRQSLGQGLEFLIYFQGNSAPDKSGLPSDRFSAERTGGSVSTLTIQRTQQEDSAVYLCASSLEAGYGYTFGSGTRLTVV.

The V and J genes are TRBV19 and TRBJ1-2; D is perhaps TRBD1 (6 bases). This CDR3 spans 12 amino acids. V lost 3 bases to trimming and J lost 5 bases, with 7 bases between them. Looked up from germline, CDR1 is LNHDA and CDR2 is SQIVND (reference sequence). CDR3 bases: TGTGCCAGTAGTATGGACAGATATGGCTACACCTTC. It specifies CASSMDRYGYTF. The full variable domain, in which reference TRBV19 and TRBJ1-2 provide the parts outside the CDR3, is DGGITQSPKYLFRKEGQNVTLSCEQNLNHDAMYWYRQDPGQGLRLIYYSQIVNDFQKGDIAEGYSVSREKKESFPLTVTSAQKNPTAFYLCASSMDRYGYTFGSGTRLTVV.

The CDR3 here is CASSDPGTYEQYF. In DNA, the CDR3 is TGCGCCAGCAGTGACCCAGGTACCTACGAGCAGTACTTC. This chain uses TRBV10-1 with TRBJ2-7; D gene uncertain. This CDR3 contains 13 residues. The V end lost 3 bases, the J end lost 2 bases, and 8 bases lay between the germline ends. Germline assignment: CDR1 WNHNN and CDR2 SYGVQD (reference sequence).

In the case of this clone: Because it lacks the conserved phenylalanine or tryptophan at the end, this CDR3 is likely a read error. The V and J genes are TRBV4-1 and TRBJ1-5, with TRBD1 identical over 7 bases. Germline V lookup: CDR1 MGHRA, CDR2 YSYEKL. V trimming: 3 bases; J trimming: 4 bases; junction bases outside the gene matches: 6. CDR3 length: 15 residues. CDR3 in amino acids: CASSQAPGQNQPQHV. CDR3 nucleotide sequence: TGCGCCAGCAGCCAGGCACCGGGACAGAATCAGCCCCAGCATGTT.

The chain carries TRBV5-1 and TRBJ2-3; D perhaps matches TRBD2 (6 bases). V was trimmed by 4 bases and J by 3 bases, leaving 12 bases between them. Germline V gene lookup returns CDR1 SGHRS and CDR2 YFSETQ. This CDR3 is 14 amino acids long. CDR3 sequence reads: CASSPRDSTDTQYF. CDR3 bases: TGCGCCAGCAGCCCCCGGGACTCAACAGATACGCAGTATTTT.

The chain carries TRBV12-5 and TRBJ1-2; 9 positions match TRBD1. After removal of 1 base from V and 3 bases from J, the junction contained 0 bases not matched to a gene. Germline values: CDR1 LGHNT, CDR2 FRNRAP. The CDR3 is made up of 14 amino acids. The CDR3 region is CASGLGDRDYGYTF. The CDR3 DNA reads TGTGCTAGTGGTTTGGGGGACAGGGACTATGGCTACACCTTC. The full variable domain, with the rest looked up from reference TRBV12-5 and TRBJ1-2, is DARVTQTPRHKVTEMGQEVTMRCQPILGHNTVFWYRQTMMQGLELLAYFRNRAPLDDSGMPKDRFSAEMPDATLATLKIQPSEPRDSAVYFCASGLGDRDYGYTFGSGTRLTVV.

A few counts support this clone. V and J are TRBV5-4 and TRBJ1-4; 8 bases are shared with TRBD1. The trim removed 2 bases at V and 6 bases at J, leaving 3 bases unmatched. CDR3 length: 14 amino acids. Germline CDR1 and CDR2: SGHNT and YYREEE (reference sequence). In nucleotides, the CDR3 is TGTGCCAGCAGCTTCCAGGGGGCAGATGAAAAACTGTTTTTT. It yields the protein CASSFQGADEKLFF.

This clone was counted a few times. The V gene is TRBV6-5, the J gene TRBJ1-3, with 9 bases matching TRBD1. V trimming: 2 bases; J trimming: 0 bases; junction bases outside the gene matches: 2. CDR3 size: 16 residues. Looked up from germline, CDR1 is MNHEY and CDR2 is SVGAGI. The CDR3 spells CASSYGTGSSGNTIYF. The DNA for the CDR3 is TGTGCCAGCAGTTACGGGACAGGGAGCTCTGGAAACACCATATATTTT.